Below are 17 T cell receptor beta chains sequenced from a single sample in a study of breast tumors, draining lymph nodes, adjacent tissues. A single record per CDR3 protein comes from TCRdb applying MiXCR to the multiplex PCR reads. The data hold about 53,000 distinct CDR3 sequences, with roughly two fifths observed a single time. Sequenced material: breast tumor tissue. The source of these receptors is a female donor with breast cancer. Some clones in this sample may be carry-over from other donors' samples.

The table lists this clonotype with many counts. The chain carries TRBV27 and TRBJ1-5; TRBD1 agrees at 10 bases. Germline V gene data show CDR1 as MNHEY and CDR2 as SMNVEV (reference sequence). This CDR3 is 15 amino acids long. V trimming: 5 bases; J trimming: 6 bases; junction bases outside the gene matches: 7. The DNA for the CDR3 is TGTGCCAGCAGTCGGACAGGGGGACCGGGTCAGCCCCAGCATTTT. Translation: CASSRTGGPGQPQHF.

The sample holds a few counts of this clonotype. This may arise from a read error, as a much more abundant clone is one base away. V is TRBV5-1 and J is TRBJ1-5; TRBD1 aligns across 8 bases. CDR3 length: 14 residues. The germline CDR1 and CDR2 sequences are SGHRS and YFSETQ. CDR3 protein: CASSAGTGNHPQHF. The CDR3 nucleotides read TGCGCCAGCAGCGCGGGGACAGGCAATCACCCCCAGCATTTT.

The genes are TRBV7-9 and TRBJ1-2, with a weak D call TRBD1 (6 bases). V lost 1 base to trimming and J lost 2 bases, with 14 bases between them. The CDR3 spans 16 residues. Germline CDR1 SEHNR, CDR2 FQNEAQ (reference sequence). The CDR3 DNA follows: TGTGCCAGCAGCTTAGGAAAAGGTGGGACAAACTATGGCTACACCTTC. It is translated as CASSLGKGGTNYGYTF. Combining the CDR3 with reference TRBV7-9 and TRBJ1-2 gives the whole variable domain DTGVSQNPRHKITKRGQNVTFRCDPISEHNRLYWYRQTLGQGPEFLTYFQNEAQLEKSRLLSDRFSAERPKGSFSTLEIQRTEQGDSAMYLCASSLGKGGTNYGYTFGSGTRLTVV.

As for this clonotype: A read error may explain this, as a much larger clone is one base away. V gene TRBV30 combines with J gene TRBJ2-1; perhaps TRBD2 as D (5 bases). The germline gives CDR1 GTSNPN, CDR2 SVGIG (reference sequence). CDR3 length: 12 residues. Trimming shortened V by 0 bases and J by 15 bases, and 15 bases separated the two germline ends. The CDR3 loop reads CAWSVGASLRFF. In nucleotides, the CDR3 is TGTGCCTGGAGTGTTGGTGCTAGCTTGCGGTTCTTC.

The V call is TRBV7-8, the J call TRBJ2-1; D may match TRBD1 or TRBD2 (5 bases each). The CDR3 has 15 residues. With 0 bases removed from V and 5 bases from J, the gap between germline ends came to 11 bases. The germline CDR1 and CDR2 sequences are SGHVS and FQNEAQ. In DNA, the CDR3 is TGTGCCAGCAGCTTAGCTCCAGGGAGAAACAATGAGCAGTTCTTC. Translation gives CASSLAPGRNNEQFF.

In regard to this clonotype: Because the CDR3's place on the DNA is in doubt, the DNA is left out and the CDR3 is given as listed by TCRdb. The chain links TRBV5-1 to TRBJ1-4; the table assigns TRBD1, which was not confirmed against the DNA. Germline loops: CDR1 SGHRS, CDR2 YFSETQ. The CDR3 spans 19 residues, counting both ends. CDR3: CASSLGTGYHEQYFEKLFF.

This clonotype was detected many times. This rearrangement joins TRBV15 to TRBJ1-4; the D is unclear. V shed 3 bases and J shed 8 bases, with 19 bases lying between them. CDR1 is LNHNV and CDR2 is YYDKDF in the germline V gene (reference sequence). The CDR3 is made up of 16 amino acids. The CDR3 sequence is CATSSQRRWVGEKLFF. Here the CDR3 DNA reads TGTGCCACCAGCAGCCAACGACGGTGGGTTGGCGAAAAACTGTTTTTT.

This clonotype appeared a single time. The germline gene is not matched at one end of the junction; a read error may be the cause. The V call is TRBV20-1, the J call TRBJ1-4, with 8 bases identical to TRBD1. This CDR3 spans 13 amino acids. Germline V lookup: CDR1 DFQATT, CDR2 SNEGSKA (reference sequence). CDR3 nucleotide sequence: TGCAGTGCTAGACCGGGACAGGACGAAACACTGTTTTTT. Its protein is CSARPGQDETLFF.

This chain joins TRBV4-1 and TRBJ1-1; the D is unclear. Germline V gives CDR1 MGHRA, CDR2 YSYEKL. Trimming removed 2 bases at V and 4 bases at J, with 17 bases between. The CDR3 loop spans 16 amino acids. CDR3 amino acids: CASSQPNRPYGTEAFF. The CDR3 DNA sequence: TGCGCCAGCAGCCAACCCAATCGGCCGTACGGCACTGAAGCTTTCTTT.

This clonotype has ten or more counts. This chain links TRBV6-2 or TRBV6-3 with TRBJ2-5, with D possibly matching TRBD2 (6 bases). The CDR3 contains 13 residues. V was cut by 4 bases and J by 4 bases, with 10 bases left in between. Germline CDR1 reads MNHEY; CDR2 reads SVGEGT. In DNA, the CDR3 is TGTGCCAGCAGTTGGAGAGCGGGAGAGACCCAGTACTTC. Translated: CASSWRAGETQYF.

This clonotype has at least ten counts. The J gene is TRBJ1-2, the V gene TRBV2; D remains ambiguous. The germline V gene encodes CDR1 SNHLY and CDR2 FYNNEI. The ends were cut back, 7 bases at V and 6 bases at J, with 18 bases in the middle. This CDR3 comprises 14 residues. The chain's CDR3 is CASKAPLGYHGYTF. The CDR3 DNA follows: TGTGCCAGCAAGGCTCCACTAGGGTACCATGGCTACACCTTC.

The sample holds many counts of this clonotype. For the CDR3, the DNA is TGTGCCTGGAGTGCACCCTCCCTGTCAGTCGTCGTTTTAAGAGGCTACACCTTC. It codes for CAWSAPSLSVVVLRGYTF. The V and J genes are TRBV30 and TRBJ1-2; D gene uncertain. This CDR3 is 18 amino acids long. V lost 1 base to trimming and J lost 8 bases, with 29 bases between them. Germline V gene data show CDR1 as GTSNPN and CDR2 as SVGIG (reference sequence).

This clonotype was recorded at least ten times. The chain combines TRBV7-2 with TRBJ2-5, with D tentatively TRBD1 or TRBD2 (6 bases each). The CDR3 extends over 16 amino acids. CDR1 SGHTA and CDR2 FQGNSA come from the germline V gene. The V and J ends lost 3 bases and 4 bases respectively, with 18 bases between them. CDR3 region: CASSFLGGSRGETQYF. Here the CDR3 DNA reads TGTGCCAGCAGCTTTTTGGGGGGCTCCAGGGGAGAGACCCAGTACTTC.

V is TRBV7-2 and J is TRBJ2-5; the match to TRBD1 covers 9 bases. V trimming: 5 bases; J trimming: 5 bases; junction bases outside the gene matches: 6. Germline CDR1 is SGHTA and CDR2 is FQGNSA. The CDR3 has 14 amino acids. For the CDR3, the DNA is TGTGCCAGCAGCGCCCGGACAGGGGTGGAGACCCAGTACTTC. It translates to CASSARTGVETQYF.

This clonotype came up many times. The chain recombines TRBV9 with TRBJ1-6; D may be TRBD1 (6 bases). V lost 1 base to trimming and J lost 11 bases, with 10 bases between them. CDR3 length: 13 residues. Germline lookup yields CDR1 SGDLS and CDR2 YYNGEE. CDR3 DNA sequence: TGTGCCAGCAGCGTATCCCAGGGGCCACCCCTCCACTTT. Translated, it gives CASSVSQGPPLHF.

The chain carries TRBV9 and TRBJ2-5; 8 bases agree with TRBD1. V trimming: 3 bases; J trimming: 5 bases; junction bases outside the gene matches: 9. The CDR3 loop spans 15 amino acids. Germline V gives CDR1 SGDLS, CDR2 YYNGEE. CDR3: CASSALTGERETQYF. The CDR3 nucleotides are TGTGCCAGCAGCGCATTGACAGGGGAGAGGGAGACCCAGTACTTC.

This clonotype was recorded many times. This chain connects TRBV5-1 to TRBJ1-3; 9 bases agree with TRBD1. Trimming removed 4 bases from V and 4 bases from J; junction bases left unmatched: 6. This CDR3 region has 15 residues. Germline CDR1 is SGHRS and CDR2 is YFSETQ. DNA of the CDR3: TGCGCCAGCAGCCGCCTCGGGACAGGGGGAAACACCATATATTTT. Encoded protein: CASSRLGTGGNTIYF.